The clone carrying this T cell receptor (beta chain) was observed a single time. This specimen belongs to a study of blood T cell repertoires in COVID-19. Study-level information: Samples of COVID-19 (acute and convalescent) were obtained from the United States, Italy and Spain. T cells, B-cell-depleted T cells, or PBMCs supplied cDNA or gDNA.

Germline trimming cut 2 bases from V and 7 bases from J; bases unmatched to any gene: 10. CDR3 length: 16 residues. Germline lookup yields CDR1 MNHGY and CDR2 SAAAGT. In the authors' methods: How many nucleated cells were present was estimated from reference gene primer amplification. The method was immunoSEQ multiplex PCR; TCRdb's version includes in-frame clones alone and lacks a portion of them. Clone size and the V and J calls come from that table; the DNA yielded D and trimming. The table shows over 85,000 clones, with around four fifths occurring only once. The sequence was collected from a woman aged 60-75 years with acute or convalescent COVID-19. The source material was peripheral blood. V gene TRBV6-8 combines with J gene TRBJ2-4; 8 nucleotides line up with TRBD1. The CDR3 bases are TGTGCCAGCAGTTACCCTCCCCAGGGGGCGATGAACATTCAGTACTTC. Its translation: CASSYPPQGAMNIQYF.